The clone carrying this T cell receptor beta chain has a count of ten or more. To make TCR beta libraries, researchers used iRepertoire HTBI primers and Arm-PCR of CDR3 regions. TCRdb reprocessed the multiplex PCR reads with MiXCR, giving one entry per CDR3 protein. The sample carries a few hundred thousand distinct CDR3 sequences, about 10% recorded once. Time point denoted: newly diagnosed GD, antithyroid drugs for less than 3 months. From PBMCs, RNA was extracted and then used to make the TCR library. V was clipped by 6 bases and J by 8 bases; unmatched bases: 12. Germline CDR1 is LGHNA and CDR2 is YNFKEQ. The CDR3 loop spans 14 amino acids. The data stem from a study of regulatory T cells in long-lasting Graves disease. This sample was shared with a second study, whose subject was T cells in Graves' hyperthyroidism and ophthalmopathy.

The sample in question was peripheral blood mononuclear cells (PBMCs), obtained at new diagnosis, from a patient treated with antithyroid drugs. The chain combines TRBV4-2 with TRBJ1-2, with TRBD1 matching 7 bases. The TCR sequence derives from a woman aged 18-29 years with Graves disease. The CDR3 DNA reads TGTGCCAGCAGACCCGACAGGGCAATGTACGGCTACACCTTC. Its protein is CASRPDRAMYGYTF.